Each of the 16 T cell receptor beta chains below was sequenced from the same sample in a study of blood T cell repertoires in COVID-19. This table comes from immunoSEQ multiplex PCR, and its TCRdb copy is limited to in-frame clones, with some not included. The table includes about 210,000 clones, around 82% detected once. Sequenced input: peripheral blood. All receptors come from a human donor in a cohort sampled during active COVID-19.

This clone was counted a few times. The chain is built from TRBV29-1 and TRBJ1-1; TRBD1 matches 9 bases. The CDR3 sequence is 18 residues long. V dropped 4 bases and J dropped 3; count of bases not matched to a gene: 18. Germline loops: CDR1 SQVTM, CDR2 ANQGSEA. In nucleotides, the CDR3 is TGCAGCGTTGTCACCTCCGACAGGGGGATAGAGCTGGACACTGAAGCTTTCTTT. Translation gives CSVVTSDRGIELDTEAFF.

Comments on this clone: The sample carries other DNA sequences with the same CDR3. The chain links TRBV12-3 or TRBV12-4 to TRBJ2-1; the D gene is possibly TRBD2 (5 bases). The CDR3 runs 13 residues. The ends were cut back, 2 bases at V and 8 bases at J, with 10 bases in the middle. The CDR3, as DNA: TGTGCCAGCAGTTTAAGGCTAGCCGATGAGCAGTTCTTC. It encodes CASSLRLADEQFF.

The chain recombines TRBV3-1 (or the pseudogene TRBV3-2) with TRBJ1-4; 11 bases line up with TRBD1. The V gene's germline CDR1 is LGHDT and CDR2 YNNKEL (reference sequence). This CDR3 comprises 14 residues. V lost 4 bases and J lost 10; bases outside the gene matches: 5. CDR3: CASSPGTGGGKLFF. The CDR3 region has the DNA TGTGCCAGCAGCCCAGGGACAGGGGGGGGAAAACTGTTTTTT.

The CDR3 DNA reads TGTGCCAGCAGCTTAGGGTCCGGGACTAATGAAAAACTGTTTTTT. Amino acids: CASSLGSGTNEKLFF. The rearrangement links TRBV7-9 to TRBJ1-4; no clear D gene. This CDR3 contains 15 residues. V was clipped by 1 base and J by 2 bases, with 8 bases between them. Germline CDR1 reads SEHNR; CDR2 reads FQNEAQ (reference sequence).

The chain joins TRBV18 to TRBJ2-5; no firm D call. V shed 6 bases and J shed 4 bases, with 12 bases lying between them. Germline values: CDR1 KGHSH, CDR2 LQKENI. This CDR3 is 13 amino acids long. CDR3 coding DNA: TGTGCCAGCTCCTCCCCCGGGTCAGAGACCCAGTACTTC. Its translation: CASSSPGSETQYF.

The chain recombines TRBV28 with TRBJ1-2; 11 bases align to TRBD1. The CDR3 contains 14 residues. From germline, CDR1 is MDHEN and CDR2 SYDVKM. The junction had 5 bases not matched to a gene; V was cut back by 8 bases and J by 3 bases. CDR3 residues: CASRTGGGDYGYTF. The CDR3 DNA is TGTGCCAGCCGGACAGGGGGCGGTGACTATGGCTACACCTTC.

The rearrangement links TRBV5-4 to TRBJ2-4; 9 bases line up with TRBD1. J gave up 8 bases and V 0 bases, and 9 bases lay outside the gene matches. Germline V gene sequence: CDR1 SGHNT, CDR2 YYREEE (reference sequence). This CDR3 spans 16 amino acids. CDR3: CASSLGGGDRADIQYF. The CDR3 DNA reads as TGTGCCAGCAGCTTGGGCGGAGGGGACAGGGCGGACATTCAGTACTTC. Full variable domain (rest looked up from reference TRBV5-4 and TRBJ2-4): ETGVTQSPTHLIKTRGQQVTLRCSSQSGHNTVSWYQQALGQGPQFIFQYYREEENGRGNFPPRFSGLQFPNYSSELNVNALELDDSALYLCASSLGGGDRADIQYFGAGTRLSVL.

This clone appeared once. This sequence joins TRBV10-1 and TRBJ2-1; 9 nucleotides align to TRBD2. V shed 11 bases and J 10 bases; nucleotides not matched to a gene: 18. The germline V gene encodes CDR1 WNHNN and CDR2 SYGVQD (reference sequence). The CDR3 loop spans 15 amino acids. In DNA, the CDR3 is TGCGCCGGGCCTTATCCCGGGACTAGCCGCCGCGAGCAGTTCTTC. Translation gives CAGPYPGTSRREQFF.

The rearrangement uses TRBV18 and TRBJ2-3, with 10 positions matching TRBD2. Germline V CDR1 and CDR2: KGHSH, LQKENI. J was trimmed by 1 base and V by 3 bases; bases with no gene match: 1. CDR3 length: 15 residues. CDR3 sequence: CASSPTSGGTDTQYF. The CDR3 DNA is TGTGCCAGCTCACCCACTAGCGGGGGCACAGATACGCAGTATTTT.

The CDR3 sequence is CASSQVPGGSGNTIYF. In DNA, the CDR3 is TGCGCCAGCAGCCAAGTCCCAGGGGGGTCTGGAAACACCATATATTTT. The chain employs TRBV4-1 and TRBJ1-3; 7 bases map to TRBD1. The CDR3 has 16 amino acids. Germline CDR1 MGHRA, CDR2 YSYEKL. V lost 1 base and J lost 1; bases outside the gene matches: 4.

The chain has TRBV19 and TRBJ2-1; weak D call: TRBD1 (6 bases). Germline V CDR1 and CDR2: LNHDA, SQIVND (reference sequence). The length of the CDR3 is 16 residues. V was pared by 5 bases and J by 0 bases, with 14 bases between. This CDR3 reads CASSARQEISYNEQFF. The DNA for the CDR3 is TGTGCCAGTAGTGCCCGACAGGAGATCTCCTACAATGAGCAGTTCTTC.

The CDR3 sequence: CAIRTQTGETQYF. The CDR3, as DNA: TGTGCCATCAGGACACAAACAGGGGAGACCCAGTACTTC. J is TRBJ2-5 and V is TRBV10-3, with D tentatively TRBD1 (6 bases). The length of the CDR3 is 13 residues. With 6 bases removed from V and 5 bases from J, the gap between germline ends came to 13 bases. Per the germline V gene, CDR1 is ENHRY and CDR2 is SYGVKD.

The V call is TRBV5-4, the J call TRBJ2-5; a weak D match, TRBD1 (5 bases). Trimming removed 1 base at V and 2 bases at J, with 6 bases between. The germline gives CDR1 SGHNT, CDR2 YYREEE (reference sequence). The CDR3 totals 13 residues. CDR3 in amino acids: CASSLRGQETQYF. In DNA, the CDR3 is TGTGCCAGCAGCTTGAGGGGTCAAGAGACCCAGTACTTC.

The rearrangement joins TRBV5-1 to TRBJ2-2; no clear D gene. Germline V CDR1 and CDR2: SGHRS, YFSETQ. The CDR3 runs 12 residues. V lost 4 bases and J 7 bases, leaving 8 bases between the germline ends. The CDR3 DNA sequence: TGCGCCAGCAGCCTCCCCGGCGGGGAGCTGTTTTTT. This encodes CASSLPGGELFF.

The chain couples TRBV6-6 to TRBJ2-5; 7 positions match TRBD2. Germline loops: CDR1 MNHNY, CDR2 SVGAGI (reference sequence). CDR3 length: 14 amino acids. Unmatched junction bases numbered 8, after V lost 8 bases and J lost 2 bases. CDR3 DNA sequence: TGTGCCAGCTTTCAAAGCGGGGCACAAGAGACCCAGTACTTC. Translating gives CASFQSGAQETQYF.

The chain is built from TRBV7-2 and TRBJ2-3; D possibly corresponds to TRBD1 (5 bases). The ends were cut back, 5 bases at V and 2 bases at J, with 14 bases in the middle. Germline lookup yields CDR1 SGHTA and CDR2 FQGNSA. There are 15 residues in the CDR3. The DNA for the CDR3 is TGTGCCAGCAGCCCCGGCAGGGCCTACACAGATACGCAGTATTTT. Translated, it gives CASSPGRAYTDTQYF.